This T cell receptor (beta chain) was identified during a study of technical replicates of blood from several donors (TCRdb year 2017). Note on this clone: Its antigen specificity is not known. No clone much larger than this one lies a single base away; base qualities are absent.

Libraries came from the immunoSEQ multiplex PCR assay. In its TCRdb copy, this immuneACCESS table keeps in-frame sequences only and misses some clones. Where compared with another copy, unresolved V genes explain less than half of these, and the others have no known cause. In all, the sample holds some 90,000 clones, and roughly 95% of those were seen once. The ten largest clones capture around 0.35% of the sample. The CDR3 holds 15 amino acids from the cysteine to the phenylalanine. Only CDR3 DNA remains: 45 bases, in frame from the first base. Sequences MNHEY (CDR1) and SMNVEV (CDR2) are obtained from the germline V gene (reference sequence). V ends up 7 bases short and J 7 bases short, with an unmatched junction base count of 13.

Input material: T cells isolated from PBMCs. This TCR was sampled from a human donor in good health. Here the chain combines TRBV27 and TRBJ2-1, and 7 bases in between align with TRBD2. CDR3 sequence: CASTPLAGVTNEQFF. The nucleotide sequence reads TGTGCCAGCACCCCCCTGGCGGGAGTTACTAATGAGCAGTTCTTC.